This paragraph reports one T cell receptor (beta chain). Only in-frame clones appear in the TCRdb table, and some are missing; sequencing was by immunoSEQ multiplex PCR. The sample records 240,000 or so clones, roughly four fifths being singletons. This sample was taken from a study of blood T cell repertoires in COVID-19. The CDR3 totals 16 residues. J was trimmed by 8 bases and V by 6 bases; bases with no gene match: 13. CDR1 and CDR2 (germline): MDHEN, SYDVKM. The sequence derives from a woman of 80 years or more with COVID-19, enrolled during active disease. Sequenced sample: peripheral blood. The J gene is TRBJ1-6, the V gene TRBV28; TRBD1 agrees at 7 bases. The CDR3 DNA follows: TGTGCCAGCAGGAACCAAGACAGGGCCTCGTATTCACCCCTCCACTTT. Translation gives CASRNQDRASYSPLHF.